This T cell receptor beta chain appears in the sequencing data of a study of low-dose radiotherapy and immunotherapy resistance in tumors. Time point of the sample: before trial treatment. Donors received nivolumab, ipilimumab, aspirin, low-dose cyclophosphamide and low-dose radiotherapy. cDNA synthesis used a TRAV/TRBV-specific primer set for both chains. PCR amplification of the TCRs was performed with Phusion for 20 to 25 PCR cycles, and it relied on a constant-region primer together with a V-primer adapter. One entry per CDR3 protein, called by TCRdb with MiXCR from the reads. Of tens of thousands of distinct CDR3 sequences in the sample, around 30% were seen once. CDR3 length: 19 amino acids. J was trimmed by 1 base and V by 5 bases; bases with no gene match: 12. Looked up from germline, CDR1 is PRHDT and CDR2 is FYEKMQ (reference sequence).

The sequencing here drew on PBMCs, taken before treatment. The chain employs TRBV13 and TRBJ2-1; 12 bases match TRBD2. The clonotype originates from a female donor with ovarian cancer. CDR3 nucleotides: TGTGCCAGCAGCCCTAGGACAGGACTAGCGGGAAGGTCCTACAATGAGCAGTTCTTC. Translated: CASSPRTGLAGRSYNEQFF. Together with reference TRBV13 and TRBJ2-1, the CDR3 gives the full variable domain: AAGVIQSPRHLIKEKRETATLKCYPIPRHDTVYWYQQGPGQDPQFLISFYEKMQSDKGSIPDRFSAQQFSDYHSELNMSSLELGDSALYFCASSPRTGLAGRSYNEQFFGPGTRLTVL.